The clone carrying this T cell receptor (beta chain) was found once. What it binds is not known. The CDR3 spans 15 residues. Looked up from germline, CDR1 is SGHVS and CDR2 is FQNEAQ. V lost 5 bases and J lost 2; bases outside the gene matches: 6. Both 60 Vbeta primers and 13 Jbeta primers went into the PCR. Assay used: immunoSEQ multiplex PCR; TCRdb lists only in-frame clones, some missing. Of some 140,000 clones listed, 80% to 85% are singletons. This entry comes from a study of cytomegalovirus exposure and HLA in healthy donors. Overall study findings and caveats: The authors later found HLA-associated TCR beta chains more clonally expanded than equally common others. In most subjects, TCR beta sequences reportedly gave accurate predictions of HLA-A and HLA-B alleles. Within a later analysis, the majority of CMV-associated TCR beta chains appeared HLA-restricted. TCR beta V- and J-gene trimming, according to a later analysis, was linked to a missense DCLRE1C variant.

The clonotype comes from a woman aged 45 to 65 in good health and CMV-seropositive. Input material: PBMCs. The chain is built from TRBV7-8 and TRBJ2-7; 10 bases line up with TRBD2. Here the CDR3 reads CASSPLAGVAYEQYF. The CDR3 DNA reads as TGTGCCAGCAGCCCCCTAGCGGGGGTAGCCTACGAGCAGTACTTC.